These 21 T cell receptor beta chains were sequenced from one sample in a study of blood T cell repertoires in COVID-19. Clones were sequenced by immunoSEQ multiplex PCR, and TCRdb holds only the in-frame ones, with some missing. The repertoire holds around 200,000 clones, with more than 85% as singletons. The specimen sequenced was peripheral blood. These receptors were obtained from a man aged 35 to 55 with active or convalescent COVID-19.

The J gene is TRBJ2-7, the V gene TRBV11-2, with 8 bases that match TRBD2. The V and J ends lost 1 base and 6 bases, in that order; junction bases with no gene match: 14. Germline loops: CDR1 SGHAT, CDR2 FQNNGV. The CDR3 runs 17 residues. CDR3: CASSLGGLAGNLREQYF. Here the CDR3 DNA reads TGTGCCAGCAGCTTAGGTGGTTTAGCGGGGAACCTACGCGAGCAGTACTTC.

V usage is TRBV4-3 and J usage is TRBJ1-6; 11 positions agree with TRBD1. Unmatched junction bases numbered 2, after V lost 4 bases and J lost 9 bases. The germline CDR1 and CDR2 sequences are LGHNA and YSLEER. CDR3 length equals 14 residues. This CDR3 is CASSRGQGGSPLHF. The CDR3 region has the DNA TGCGCCAGCAGCCGGGGACAGGGGGGTTCACCCCTCCACTTT.

This chain uses TRBV14 with TRBJ2-7; a possible D gene is TRBD1 (6 bases). The CDR3 runs 16 residues. The V gene lost 0 bases and the J gene lost 2 bases, with 14 bases spanning the gap. CDR1 SGHDN and CDR2 FVKESK come from the germline V gene. CDR3 protein: CASSQEIARGTYEQYF. The CDR3 DNA follows: TGTGCCAGCAGCCAAGAGATTGCCAGGGGAACCTACGAGCAGTACTTC.

This clone appeared a single time. This sequence joins TRBV6-5 and TRBJ1-5; 9 nucleotides align to TRBD1. The CDR3 spans 14 residues. The germline gives CDR1 MNHEY, CDR2 SVGAGI. V lost 6 bases, J lost 11 bases, and 11 bases stayed unmatched. The CDR3 sequence: CASRGQGISSAQHF. The CDR3 DNA sequence: TGTGCCAGCAGAGGACAGGGGATATCTTCCGCCCAGCATTTT.

The CDR3 reads CASSPGTGFNYGYTF. The CDR3 DNA reads TGTGCCAGCTCACCCGGGACAGGGTTTAACTATGGCTACACCTTC. The gene calls are TRBV18 and TRBJ1-2; 9 nucleotides line up with TRBD1. V was pared by 3 bases and J by 1 base, with 3 bases of the junction left unmatched. Germline V gene data show CDR1 as KGHSH and CDR2 as LQKENI. This CDR3 is built from 15 residues.

This chain uses TRBV7-2 with TRBJ2-6, with D unresolved. Deletions cut 9 bases from V and 2 bases from J, with 5 bases between. Germline values: CDR1 SGHTA, CDR2 FQGNSA. The CDR3 sequence is 12 residues long. The chain's CDR3 is CASSTGANVLTF. In DNA, the CDR3 is TGTGCCAGTTCTACTGGGGCCAACGTCCTGACTTTC.

The chain carries TRBV4-1 and TRBJ1-4; TRBD1 matches 7 bases. J lost 2 bases, V lost 5 bases, and 14 bases had no gene match. Looked up from germline, CDR1 is MGHRA and CDR2 is YSYEKL. This CDR3 is 18 amino acids long. CDR3 bases: TGCGCCAGCAGCAACCGGGACAGCGGCCTTCGGACTAATGAAAAACTGTTTTTT. Its translation is CASSNRDSGLRTNEKLFF.

The V call is TRBV7-8, the J call TRBJ2-5, with D tentatively TRBD2 (7 bases). The germline V gene encodes CDR1 SGHVS and CDR2 FQNEAQ. The CDR3 sequence is 14 residues long. V lost 3 bases and J lost 4, with 12 bases in between. The CDR3 region is CASSLAGARETQYF. The CDR3 nucleotides read TGTGCCAGCAGCTTGGCGGGGGCCAGAGAGACCCAGTACTTC.

This clone was seen only a few times. The identical CDR3 is also encoded by other nucleotide sequences in the sample. This chain joins TRBV10-3 and TRBJ1-2, with TRBD1 matching 8 bases. There are 15 residues in the CDR3. Germline values: CDR1 ENHRY, CDR2 SYGVKD. V trimming: 4 bases; J trimming: 2 bases; junction bases outside the gene matches: 6. Here the CDR3 DNA reads TGTGCCATCAGTGGGGGGACAGGTCGGAACTATGGCTACACCTTC. Protein product: CAISGGTGRNYGYTF.

The chain couples TRBV6-5 to TRBJ1-2; D not certain. The CDR3 is 11 amino acids. The ends were cut back, 5 bases at V and 3 bases at J, with 4 bases in the middle. Germline V gene lookup returns CDR1 MNHEY and CDR2 SVGAGI. The CDR3 loop is CASSHDYGYTF. Here the CDR3 DNA reads TGTGCCAGCAGTCATGACTATGGCTACACCTTC.

The J gene is TRBJ1-5, the V gene TRBV4-2, with TRBD1 matching over 7 bases. The CDR3 covers 15 residues. The germline V gene has CDR1 LGHNA and CDR2 YNFKEQ. V shed 1 base and J 4 bases; nucleotides not matched to a gene: 4. CDR3 amino acids: CASSQGQQGNQPQHF. The CDR3 region has the DNA TGTGCCAGCAGCCAAGGGCAACAGGGGAATCAGCCCCAGCATTTT.

CDR3 DNA: TGTGCCAGCAGTTTATCTCAGGGCACCCTCTCTGGAAACACCATATATTTT. It translates to CASSLSQGTLSGNTIYF. The V gene is TRBV28, the J gene TRBJ1-3, with D possibly being TRBD1 (5 bases). CDR3 length equals 17 residues. The germline V and J ends were trimmed by 1 base and 0 bases, with 13 bases remaining between them. Germline CDR1 and CDR2: MDHEN and SYDVKM.

V gene TRBV9 combines with J gene TRBJ2-1; 10 bases line up with TRBD2. V lost 0 bases to trimming and J lost 7 bases; unmatched junction nucleotides: 4. The CDR3 is made up of 15 amino acids. CDR1 is SGDLS, CDR2 YYNGEE, per germline. The CDR3 loop is CASSVGAGGLNEQFF. In DNA, the CDR3 is TGTGCCAGCAGCGTAGGAGCGGGGGGGTTAAATGAGCAGTTCTTC.

The rearrangement uses TRBV19 and TRBJ1-2, with 8 bases matching TRBD1. The V gene end was trimmed by 7 bases and the J gene end by 4 bases; junction bases not matched to a gene: 5. The CDR3 length is 13 residues. Germline V gene lookup returns CDR1 LNHDA and CDR2 SQIVND (reference sequence). The DNA for the CDR3 is TGTGCCAGTAAGGACAGGGAGGGCTATGGCTACACCTTC. Encoded protein: CASKDREGYGYTF.

This clone came up once. The chain links TRBV5-5 to TRBJ1-3; D is unclear. V lost 1 base and J 4 bases, leaving 9 bases between the germline ends. This CDR3 contains 14 residues. The germline V gene encodes CDR1 SGHKS and CDR2 YYEKEE (reference sequence). CDR3 sequence: CASSLSGRGNTIYF. The CDR3 region has the DNA TGTGCCAGCAGCTTGTCGGGGAGAGGAAACACCATATATTTT.

The chain joins TRBV7-9 to TRBJ1-1; the D gene is possibly TRBD1 (6 bases). This CDR3 comprises 14 residues. V was clipped by 5 bases and J by 2 bases, with 12 bases between them. Looked up from germline, CDR1 is SEHNR and CDR2 is FQNEAQ (reference sequence). The DNA for the CDR3 is TGTGCCAGCAGCCCACAGACAGGTAACACTGAAGCTTTCTTT. Amino acids: CASSPQTGNTEAFF.

The chain joins TRBV7-2 to TRBJ2-7; D gene ambiguous. Per the germline V gene, CDR1 is SGHTA and CDR2 is FQGNSA. This CDR3 is 12 amino acids long. V was shortened by 5 bases and J by 3 bases, with 8 bases between the two germline ends. CDR3 DNA sequence: TGTGCCAGCAGCGAGCGCGGCTACGAGCAGTACTTC. Its translation is CASSERGYEQYF. The full variable domain, rest sourced from reference TRBV7-2 and TRBJ2-7, is GAGVSQSPSNKVTEKGKDVELRCDPISGHTALYWYRQSLGQGLEFLIYFQGNSAPDKSGLPSDRFSAERTGGSVSTLTIQRTQQEDSAVYLCASSERGYEQYFGPGTRLTVT.

CDR3 protein: CASSTGDIATDTQYF. For the CDR3, the DNA is TGTGCCAGTAGTACAGGGGACATAGCCACAGATACGCAGTATTTT. The J gene is TRBJ2-3, the V gene TRBV19; TRBD1 is a possible D gene (6 bases). Per the germline V gene, CDR1 is LNHDA and CDR2 is SQIVND (reference sequence). The CDR3 is made up of 15 amino acids. V lost 4 bases, J lost 2 bases, and 13 bases lay in between.

The rearrangement uses TRBV7-9 and TRBJ1-1; 7 nucleotides match TRBD1. CDR3 size: 14 residues. Germline-derived CDR1 and CDR2 are SEHNR and FQNEAQ (reference sequence). V shed 5 bases, J shed 4 bases, and the junction held 7 bases outside the gene matches. The CDR3 region has the DNA TGTGCCAGCAGCCGCGGACAGGAGGGCACTGAAGCTTTCTTT. It specifies CASSRGQEGTEAFF.

This clone is a singleton in its sample. V usage is TRBV7-3 and J usage is TRBJ2-1; 13 bases are a match to TRBD2. Losses at the gene ends were 5 bases for V and 9 bases for J; bases not matched to a gene: 4. Germline V lookup: CDR1 SGHTA, CDR2 FQGTGA. The CDR3 extends over 14 amino acids. For the CDR3, the DNA is TGTGCCAGCAGCCAAGGACTAGCGGGGGTTGAGCAGTTCTTC. Translation gives CASSQGLAGVEQFF.

On this clone: The same CDR3 is also encoded by other DNA sequences in this sample. The chain employs TRBV4-3 and TRBJ2-7; D call uncertain. CDR1 LGHNA and CDR2 YSLEER come from the germline V gene. The CDR3 runs 13 residues. V was trimmed by 0 bases and J by 2 bases, leaving 5 bases between them. CDR3: CASSQDRAYEQYF. For the CDR3, the DNA is TGCGCCAGCAGCCAAGATCGGGCCTACGAGCAGTACTTC.